The rows below give T cell receptor beta chains drawn from one sample of a study of glioma-infiltrating T cells. Each CDR3 protein gets one entry after TCRdb re-called the multiplex PCR reads with MiXCR. The table has approximately 190,000 distinct CDR3 sequences, 32% seen once. The sample taken for sequencing was glioma tissue, nonneoplastic brain tissue, or PBMCs (not recorded which). These receptors originate from a human donor with low-grade glioma or glioblastoma, undergoing nonglioma brain surgery, or in good health (not recorded which). Each CDR3 is given with its conserved first and last residue. A D gene is named only where the DNA matches it firmly. Clone size appears in some rows only: once, few, many, or a class for an expanded clone.

>NA|TRBJ1-6|NA|TRBV29-1
CSVRETGNSPLHF
TGCAGCGTTAGGGAAACCGGAAATTCACCCCTCCACTTT
>NA|TRBJ1-1|TRBD1|TRBV20-1
CSAFDRGNTEAFF
TGCAGTGCCTTTGACAGGGGGAACACTGAAGCTTTCTTT
>few|TRBJ2-2|TRBD2|TRBV7-2
CASSLDGGRTGELFF
TGTGCCAGCAGCTTAGACGGCGGGAGGACCGGGGAGCTGTTTTTT
>many|TRBJ2-1|TRBD2|TRBV10-3
CAIGLAGANEQFF
TGTGCCATCGGACTAGCGGGAGCCAATGAGCAGTTCTTC
>many|TRBJ1-2|NA|TRBV4-1
CASSQEGFGQEGGYTF
TGCGCCAGCAGCCAAGAAGGCTTCGGACAAGAGGGCGGCTACACCTTC
>many|TRBJ2-5|NA|TRBV20-1
CSFLEETQYF
TGCAGTTTCTTGGAAGAGACCCAGTACTTC
>many|TRBJ1-5|NA|TRBV29-1
CSVQQGVDQPQHF
TGCAGCGTTCAACAGGGAGTAGATCAGCCCCAGCATTTT
>many|TRBJ2-7|NA|TRBV28
CASSPSEGGYEQYF
TGTGCCAGCAGCCCCAGTGAGGGGGGCTACGAGCAGTACTTC
>many|TRBJ2-7|TRBD2|TRBV20-1
CSARGPGGSYEQYF
TGCAGTGCTAGGGGACCGGGAGGTTCCTACGAGCAGTACTTC
>NA|TRBJ2-1|NA|TRBV14
CACSQEIGTNYNEQFF
TGTGCCTGCAGCCAAGAAATAGGGACGAACTACAATGAGCAGTTCTTC
>NA|TRBJ2-3|NA|TRBV7-2
CASSLVGRDTQYF
TGTGCCAGCAGCTTAGTGGGCAGAGATACGCAGTATTTT
>many|TRBJ2-7|TRBD2|TRBV28
CASSQPRLAVREQYF
TGTGCCAGCAGCCAGCCTAGGCTAGCGGTTCGCGAGCAGTACTTC
>many|TRBJ2-1|TRBD2|TRBV7-8
CASSLGLAGGLKTYNEQFF
TGTGCCAGCAGCTTGGGACTAGCGGGAGGATTAAAAACTTACAATGAGCAGTTCTTC
>many|TRBJ2-1|NA|TRBV4-1
CASSQEPLGEQFF
TGCGCCAGCAGCCAAGAACCTTTAGGTGAGCAGTTCTTC
>NA|TRBJ1-1|TRBD1|TRBV14
CASSRGRGRIGNTEAFF
TGTGCCAGCAGCCGCGGCAGGGGGCGTATAGGGAACACTGAAGCTTTCTTT
>many|TRBJ1-2|NA|TRBV15
CATSRLKDSDFNYGYTF
TGTGCCACCAGCAGACTTAAGGACAGCGACTTTAACTATGGCTACACCTTC
>NA|TRBJ2-5|NA|TRBV27
CASGLFPTSTHQETQYF
TGTGCCAGCGGCTTATTCCCGACTAGTACCCACCAAGAGACCCAGTACTTC
>NA|TRBJ2-1|TRBD1|TRBV5-1
CASSLARQGPSYNEQFF
TGCGCCAGCAGCTTGGCCCGACAGGGGCCCTCCTACAATGAGCAGTTCTTC
>many|TRBJ1-3|NA|TRBV20-1
CSASFRPSGNTIYF
TGCAGTGCTAGTTTCAGGCCCTCTGGAAACACCATATATTTT
>many|TRBJ1-4|NA|TRBV7-2
CASSRSGATNEKLFF
TGTGCCAGCAGCCGTTCTGGGGCAACTAATGAAAAACTGTTTTTT
>many|TRBJ1-2|NA|TRBV6-6
CASSYVDRPNYGYTF
TGTGCCAGCAGTTACGTTGACCGTCCTAACTATGGCTACACCTTC
>many|TRBJ2-3|NA|TRBV6-1
CASSLDFSSTDTQYF
TGTGCCAGCAGCTTGGACTTCTCTAGCACAGATACGCAGTATTTT
>NA|TRBJ2-3|NA|TRBV4-1
CASSQARRGDTQYF
TGCGCCAGCAGCCAAGCCAGACGTGGGGATACGCAGTATTTT
>many|TRBJ1-2|NA|TRBV7-9
CASSLGPGYTF
TGTGCCAGCAGCTTAGGGCCCGGCTACACCTTC
>many|TRBJ2-3|NA|TRBV7-3
CASSSTSTGTDTQYF
TGTGCCAGCAGCTCAACTAGCACTGGCACAGATACGCAGTATTTT
>few|TRBJ2-7|NA|TRBV4-1
CASSQMNEQYF
TGCGCCAGCAGCCAGATGAACGAGCAGTACTTC
>many|TRBJ2-1|TRBD2|TRBV7-7
CASSLAGRIEQFF
TGTGCTAGCAGCTTAGCGGGGAGGATTGAGCAGTTCTTC
>few|TRBJ2-2|TRBD2|TRBV4-1
CASSQRLAGANTGELFF
TGCGCCAGCAGCCAGCGACTAGCGGGAGCTAACACCGGGGAGCTGTTTTTT
>NA|TRBJ2-1|TRBD2|TRBV6-1
CASTGLDKPPYNEQFF
TGTGCCAGCACCGGACTAGATAAACCCCCCTACAATGAGCAGTTCTTC
>many|TRBJ1-2|TRBD1|TRBV20-1
CSAEQGIYGYTF
TGCAGTGCTGAACAGGGGATCTATGGCTACACCTTC
>NA|TRBJ2-1|NA|TRBV7-9
CASSKDWISSYDEQSF
TGTGCCAGCAGCAAGGACTGGATAAGCTCCTACGATGAGCAGTCCTTC
>many|TRBJ2-3|NA|TRBV27
CASRVVLGSDTDTQYF
TGTGCCAGCAGGGTTGTATTGGGCAGCGACACAGATACGCAGTATTTT
>many|TRBJ2-1|NA|TRBV20-1
CSASKQSVDEQFF
TGCAGTGCTAGCAAACAATCGGTTGATGAGCAGTTCTTC
>many|TRBJ2-1|NA|TRBV11-2
CASSLESGGEQFF
TGTGCCAGCAGCTTAGAATCGGGTGGTGAGCAGTTCTTC
>NA|TRBJ2-3|TRBD2|TRBV20-1
CSARPSGYTDTQYF
TGCAGTGCTAGGCCTAGCGGCTACACAGATACGCAGTATTTT
>NA|TRBJ2-2|NA|TRBV10-3
CAINADRSTGELFF
TGTGCCATCAACGCGGACCGCTCCACCGGGGAGCTGTTTTTT
>many|TRBJ2-2|NA|TRBV27
CASSRRQGPSGANTGELFF
TGTGCCAGCAGCCGACGGCAGGGCCCTTCCGGTGCGAACACCGGGGAGCTGTTTTTT
>NA|TRBJ2-1|TRBD2|TRBV6-5
CASIAGTSGYNEQFF
TGTGCCAGCATTGCCGGGACTAGCGGCTACAATGAGCAGTTCTTC
>NA|TRBJ2-1|TRBD2|TRBV7-2
CASSFLTSGRNEQFF
TGTGCCAGCAGTTTCTTGACTAGCGGGAGGAATGAGCAGTTCTTC
>many|TRBJ1-2|TRBD1|TRBV7-9
CASSYTLQGAFGYTF
TGTGCCAGCAGTTACACATTACAGGGGGCTTTTGGCTACACCTTC
>few|TRBJ1-2|NA|TRBV12-3/TRBV12-4
CASTRTVHYGYTF
TGTGCCAGCACCCGGACGGTCCACTATGGCTACACCTTC
>many|TRBJ1-4|TRBD1|TRBV15
CATSRDPQGVSEKLFF
TGTGCCACCAGCAGAGATCCACAGGGGGTCTCGGAAAAACTGTTTTTT
>NA|TRBJ2-5|TRBD2|TRBV6-2/TRBV6-3
CASSPGTSGKEETQYF
TGTGCCAGCAGCCCCGGGACTAGCGGAAAAGAAGAGACCCAGTACTTC
>many|TRBJ1-6|NA|TRBV6-1
CASGVNSPTNSPLHF
TGTGCCAGCGGTGTCAACTCCCCGACTAATTCACCCCTCCACTTT
>many|TRBJ2-1|TRBD1|TRBV11-2
CASSARPGQGTYNEQFF
TGTGCCAGCAGCGCCCGCCCGGGACAGGGTACATACAATGAGCAGTTCTTC
>many|TRBJ2-1|NA|TRBV20-1
CSASLFGGDYNEQFF
TGCAGTGCTAGTTTATTTGGAGGGGACTACAATGAGCAGTTCTTC
>few|TRBJ2-3|TRBD2|TRBV3-1
CASSPTSGRVDTQYF
TGTGCCAGCTCCCCGACTAGCGGGAGAGTAGATACGCAGTATTTT
>once|TRBJ2-1|TRBD2|TRBV20-1
CSARLTSGRDNEQFF
TGCAGTGCTAGACTTACTAGCGGGAGGGACAATGAGCAGTTCTTC
>many|TRBJ2-5|TRBD1|TRBV20-1
CSAPTGSETQYF
TGCAGTGCTCCGACAGGGTCCGAGACCCAGTACTTC
>many|TRBJ1-2|NA|TRBV27
CASSLIAGNGYTF
TGTGCCAGCAGTTTAATTGCGGGGAATGGCTACACCTTC
>NA|TRBJ2-7|NA|TRBV20-1
CSASTPRGGGEQYF
TGCAGTGCTAGTACCCCCAGGGGTGGCGGTGAGCAGTACTTC
>NA|TRBJ1-1|NA|TRBV27
CASSLTAGGPGIVAEAFF
TGTGCCAGCAGTTTAACAGCGGGAGGGCCAGGCATCGTCGCTGAAGCTTTCTTT
>NA|TRBJ2-1|NA|TRBV5-1
CASSPVRGYNEQFF
TGCGCCAGCAGCCCGGTCAGGGGCTACAATGAGCAGTTCTTC
>once|TRBJ2-3|TRBD2|TRBV7-2
CASSQPHRGLAGVDTQYF
TGTGCCAGCAGCCAACCCCACCGTGGACTAGCGGGAGTAGATACGCAGTATTTT
>NA|TRBJ2-7|TRBD2|TRBV4-3
CASSQDLITSVNSYEQYF
TGCGCCAGCAGCCAAGATCTGATAACTAGCGTTAACTCCTACGAGCAGTACTTC